This T cell receptor beta chain was recorded in a study of Graves' ophthalmopathy and Graves' hyperthyroidism. Study-wide findings and caveats: Most thyroid clonotypes expanded beyond 0.001 frequency were also found in blood.

This clonotype was recorded many times. Its antigen is not known. Hyperthyroidism was considered stable when no ophthalmopathy appeared within 18 months of follow-up. The authors isolated PBMCs from about 10 ml of fresh peripheral blood. Using RNA transcripts, the TCR beta CDR3 regions were amplified. Scientists carried out first-round RT-PCR using HTBI primers and then a second-round multiplex PCR. TCRdb reprocessed the multiplex PCR reads via MiXCR and lists one record per CDR3 protein. The sample gives some 370,000 distinct CDR3 sequences, roughly 15% of which show up once; approximately 2.4% is in the top ten. Germline V gene lookup returns CDR1 MNHEY and CDR2 SMNVEV (reference sequence). This CDR3 has 15 residues. V lost 0 bases to trimming and J lost 5 bases; unmatched junction nucleotides: 2.

The TCR originated in an adult woman with stable Graves' hyperthyroidism. V is TRBV27 and J is TRBJ2-7; TRBD2 aligns across 12 bases. Sequenced input: peripheral blood. The CDR3 coding sequence is TGTGCCAGCAGTTTATCGACTAGCGGGAGAAACGAGCAGTACTTC. It is translated as CASSLSTSGRNEQYF.